This entry concerns a single T cell receptor beta chain. Its specific antigen is unknown. A junction end diverges from the germline sequence, so it may reflect a read error. Libraries came from the immunoSEQ multiplex PCR assay. A mixture of 60 forward primers for TCR Vbeta segments and 13 reverse primers for TCR Jbeta segments was used in the multiplex PCR. Amplification of the CDR3 region of rearranged TCR beta genes was performed with a multiplex PCR assay on genomic DNA. On the Illumina HiSeq System, the amplified TCR beta libraries were sequenced as 87-base-pair reads. As for how the authors treated the data: Across the 666 repertoires, a later analysis counted about 81 million unique TCR beta chains, 8.5 million to 12 million of which were shared by at least two donors. A nearest-neighbor algorithm error-corrected the raw reads and collapsed the reads into unique sequences, merging closely related sequences to remove PCR and sequencing errors. V, D and J gene segments were assigned by aligning CDR3 sequences to IMGT reference sequences. Each retained sequence needed at least a six-nucleotide match to both a V gene segment and a J gene segment. A rearrangement was called productive if the CDR3 had no stop codons and remained in frame with V and J, and every other rearrangement was called non-productive. Following IMGT convention, CDR3 was defined as the stretch from the second conserved V-encoded cysteine up to the conserved J-encoded phenylalanine. Sequences without an unambiguous match to a single V gene segment were excluded from the earlier analysis of about 630 of the donors. An earlier analysis of approximately 590 of the donors called V segments functional above 56.7% productive rearrangements and segregating when the between-donor standard deviation exceeded 5%. A statistical classification framework was built for diagnosing cytomegalovirus status from the catalog of TCR beta chain sequences. In a later analysis, V and J genes were assigned by comparing TCR nucleotide sequences against IMGT/GENE-DB human TR gene sequences. The TCRdist pipeline was used in a later analysis to assign CDR3 sequences and most-parsimonious VDJ recombination scenarios. In a later analysis, each TCR beta chain was defined by its CDR3 amino acid sequence together with its V-gene family, and reads without a unique V-gene family were excluded. A later analysis removed 500 to 650 highly shared, low-generation-probability nucleotide sequences to deal with suspected cross-contamination and a sequencing artifact. A later analysis calculated a clonal expansion index for each public chain from normalized within-repertoire ranks of inferred template counts. Generation probabilities in a later analysis came from a VDJ recombination model fitted to out-of-frame rearrangements, and those results were checked against IGoR. In a later analysis, TCR-TCR, TCR-HLA and TCR-CMV co-occurrence was scored with hypergeometric tests, and a repertoire-size bias correction was applied to TCR pairs. False discovery rates were estimated in a later analysis by permuting HLA or CMV assignments 20 times. A later analysis grouped co-occurring TCRs with DBSCAN, adding TCRdist sequence similarity when clustering within HLA-allele-positive subsets. Repertoires with fewer than 30,000 or more than 120,000 public chains were left out of co-occurrence clustering, as were several repertoires with anomalous nucleotide sharing. Sourced from immuneACCESS, this table was stored by TCRdb with only in-frame sequences that have V and J called. A share of the clones is absent; for the studies checked, an unresolved V gene accounts for under half, and the remainder has no known explanation. V, J and clone size are taken as reported in that table, and D and trimming were inferred from the DNA itself. Here the sample has roughly 160,000 clones; roughly 76% occur a single time. The leading ten clones occupy around 1.4% of the sample.

This record belongs to a study of cytomegalovirus exposure and HLA in healthy donors (dated by TCRdb to 2016 to 2017). Regarding the complete study: An earlier analysis of some 600 of the donors reported over 250 Gb of sequence data and around 100 million unique TCR beta sequences obtained from approximately 180 million T cells. The aim of the study was to test whether cataloging public T cell receptors could identify signatures of past pathogen exposure. Both class I and class II loci were covered by HLA typing, at four-digit resolution. A handful of DR-DQ haplotypes were handled as single units for association and clustering because linkage in the cohort was strong. Typing coverage varied by locus: about 629-640 donors for A, B, C, DRB1 and DQB1; approximately 500 for DQA1; about 600 for DPA1; some 470 for DPB1. A later analysis re-examined previously published TCR beta repertoires from 600 to 700 donors and added high-resolution HLA genotyping to investigate patterns of TCR occurrence. Donor age, sex, ethnicity and CMV serostatus were compiled together with the repertoire data. An early release covering 550 to 700 HLA-typed donors comprised approximately 300 gigabases of sequencing data and around 85 million unique TCR sequences. In an earlier analysis of 500 to 650 of the donors, high-throughput TCR beta sequencing was used to judge whether each TCR beta V gene segment behaved as functional or pseudogenic. High-throughput TCR immunosequencing, statistical association of individual TCRs with disease status, and machine learning were combined to predict cytomegalovirus infection status. Among almost 400 genotyped donors of the cohort, an average of about 240,000 unique TCR beta nucleotide sequences were sequenced per donor, roughly 20% of them non-productive. In a later genetic analysis, genome-wide SNP genotypes for about three fifths of the 666 donors were used, and that subset was treated as a discovery cohort. All discovery cohort repertoires had been generated using a single sequencing platform. The genetic ancestry cluster associated with self-reported Caucasian donors included 81% of the roughly 380 genotyped donors. Besides the first cohort of around 670 subjects, a separate validation cohort made up of 120 or so different subjects was used. Rather than drawing on any new phenotypic data, the later analysis identified candidate immune exposures from TCR beta sequences and the way those sequences occurred across donors. Using immunosequencing, the study profiled T cell repertoires from around 670 subjects and related those repertoires to cytomegalovirus serostatus.

The cohort consisted of 650 to 700 healthy bone marrow donors. At the time of sampling, every cohort member was nominally healthy, though immune exposures that went unrecorded were likely present. The donor was CMV seronegative and was included in the group of under 450 seronegative cohort members. Every donor gave a peripheral blood sample, and the peripheral blood mononuclear cells from that sample were used for TCR beta sequencing. The Qiagen DNeasy Blood Extraction Kit was used to extract genomic DNA from the blood cell samples. Overall study results and their limits: Cytomegalovirus status was reported to be diagnosed by the classifier with high specificity and sensitivity in both the original and validation cohorts. Across donors, most TCR sequences were observed very rarely, whereas some public TCRs were present in many individuals. According to a later analysis, most CMV-associated TCR beta chains appeared to be HLA-restricted, and the HLA associations seemed to be driven largely by CMV exposure. The earlier analysis of a few hundred of the donors excluded some 15 rarely observed V segments, including chromosome 9 orphons, because counts were too low. Several of the top co-occurrence clusters appeared to be linked to parvovirus B19, influenza, CMV and Epstein-Barr virus, according to a later analysis. Linkage disequilibrium might explain the correlated functional status among segregating V segments, but an unknown experimental factor could not be ruled out. For the cohort, immune exposure information was limited to CMV serostatus. Some IMGT-functional V segments, including TRBV6-2 and TRBV6-3, could not be told apart with the 87-base-pair reads, so those segments were excluded. Presence/absence analyses assumed roughly uniform sequencing depth across donors, an assumption that may not hold. According to a later genetic analysis, donors in an Asian-associated ancestry cluster had fewer N-insertions in productive TCRs than the approximately 700-donor mean. An association between a missense DCLRE1C variant and V-gene and J-gene trimming of TCR beta chains was found in a later genetic analysis and replicated in an independent cohort. A later analysis associated 15,000 or so TCR beta sequences with specific HLA alleles at a false discovery rate of 0.05. The study listed 164 TCR beta chains as associated with cytomegalovirus. The cohort was sequenced for TCR beta chains only, and without alpha or paired-chain data the features that could be detected were limited. HLA typing was unavailable for some donors at each locus, so association tests used only the typed subset. A group of highly shared sequence variants was considered likely to be a technical artifact of the sequencing pipeline. According to the authors, the approach could potentially be generalized to other disease states and immunological phenotypes. Three of the identified cytomegalovirus-associated TCR beta chains were confirmed in vitro to be specific for cytomegalovirus antigens. A further reported finding was that TCR beta sequences accurately predicted the HLA-A and HLA-B alleles for most subjects in the first cohort. Broadly in line with IMGT annotations, most TCR beta V segments showed up in productive rearrangements about 87% or about 30% of the time in an earlier analysis of 450 to 750 of the donors. When HLA alleles, especially DR and DQ, strongly co-occurred, attributing TCR associations to individual alleles was difficult. In a later analysis, HLA-associated TCR beta chains showed more clonal expansion and lower generation probabilities than non-associated chains that were equally common. In a later analysis, the rate of TCR association differed among HLA loci, with DRB1 alleles having the most associated TCRs and HLA-C alleles having the fewest.

Per the germline V gene, MRHNA is the CDR1 and SNTAGT is the CDR2. The CDR3 goes from the cysteine to the phenylalanine over 16 residues. Only CDR3 DNA is held: 48 bases, read in frame from base 1. The rearranged segments are TRBV6-4 and TRBJ2-3; TRBD2 fits 12 bases in the junction. Sequencing input: PBMCs. This TCR came from a man between 60 and 70 years old in good health and CMV-seronegative. The DNA sequence is TGTGCCAGCAGTGACTCTCTAGCGGGAGGGACAGATACACAGTATTTT. The translation is CASSDSLAGGTDTQYF.